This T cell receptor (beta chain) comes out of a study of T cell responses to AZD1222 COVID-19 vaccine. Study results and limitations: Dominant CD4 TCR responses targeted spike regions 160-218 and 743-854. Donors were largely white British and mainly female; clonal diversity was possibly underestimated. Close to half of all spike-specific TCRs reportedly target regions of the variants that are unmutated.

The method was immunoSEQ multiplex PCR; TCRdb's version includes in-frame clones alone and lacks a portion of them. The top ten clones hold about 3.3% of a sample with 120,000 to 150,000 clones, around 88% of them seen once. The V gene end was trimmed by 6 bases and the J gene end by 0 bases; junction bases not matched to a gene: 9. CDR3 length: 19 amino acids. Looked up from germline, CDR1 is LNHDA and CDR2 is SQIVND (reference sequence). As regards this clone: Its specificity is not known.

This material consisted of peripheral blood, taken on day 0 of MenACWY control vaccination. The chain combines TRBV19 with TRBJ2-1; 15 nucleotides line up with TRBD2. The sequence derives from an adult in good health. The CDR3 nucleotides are TGTGCCAGTAGCAGAAGCGGGACTAGCGGGGGGTCCTCCTACAATGAGCAGTTCTTC. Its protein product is CASSRSGTSGGSSYNEQFF.